Each of the 18 T cell receptor beta chains below was sequenced from the same sample in a study of monozygotic twins with cystic fibrosis. Assay used: immunoSEQ multiplex PCR; TCRdb lists only in-frame clones, some missing. Here the sample spans about 22,000 clones, about 86% being singletons. Source material: blood. These receptors were obtained from a woman in her twenties or thirties with cystic fibrosis.

This rearrangement joins TRBV28 to TRBJ2-2; D uncertain. Germline V gene data show CDR1 as MDHEN and CDR2 as SYDVKM. V was pared by 10 bases and J by 2 bases, with 11 bases between. CDR3 length: 13 residues. CDR3 residues: CATLEVNTGELFF. CDR3 nucleotides: TGTGCCACCCTGGAAGTAAACACCGGGGAGCTGTTTTTT.

The rearrangement links TRBV25-1 to TRBJ2-2; no firm D call. Trimming shortened V by 5 bases and J by 5 bases, and 6 bases separated the two germline ends. CDR3 size: 12 residues. Germline V gives CDR1 MGHDK, CDR2 SYGVNS. The CDR3 is CASSSWTGELFF. The CDR3 bases are TGTGCCAGCAGTTCCTGGACCGGGGAGCTGTTTTTT.

This clone was picked up a small number of times. The chain employs TRBV6-5 and TRBJ1-2; 7 bases match TRBD1. The CDR3 runs 12 residues. Unmatched junction bases numbered 5, after V lost 6 bases and J lost 7 bases. Germline CDR1 is MNHEY and CDR2 is SVGAGI. The CDR3 region has the DNA TGTGCCAGCAGCGACAGGGTTTTTGGCTACACCTTC. It codes for CASSDRVFGYTF.

About this clone itself: Compared with germline, one end of the junction differs, possibly owing to a read error. This chain uses TRBV5-4 with TRBJ2-5; D is perhaps TRBD2 (5 bases). Germline CDR1 and CDR2: SGHNT and YYREEE (reference sequence). CDR3 length equals 15 residues. The CDR3 protein is CASSQDGGYQETQYF. The CDR3 nucleotides are TGCGCCAGCAGCCAAGATGGCGGGTACCAAGAGACCCAGTACTTC.

The chain is built from TRBV19 and TRBJ1-5; D not certain. The germline V and J ends were trimmed by 4 bases and 0 bases, with 10 bases remaining between them. The V gene's germline CDR1 is LNHDA and CDR2 SQIVND (reference sequence). This CDR3 has 15 amino acids. The CDR3, as DNA: TGTGCCAGTAGTAAGGCCGAGTATAGCAATCAGCCCCAGCATTTT. This encodes CASSKAEYSNQPQHF.

This chain joins TRBV5-1 and TRBJ2-7, with D possibly being TRBD1 (6 bases). V lost 2 bases and J 0 bases, leaving 12 bases between the germline ends. The CDR3 runs 15 residues. CDR1 is SGHRS, CDR2 YFSETQ, per germline. Here the CDR3 reads CASSLQGQSSYEQYF. CDR3 DNA: TGCGCCAGCAGCTTACAGGGTCAGAGCTCCTACGAGCAGTACTTC.

This clone was seen a single time. The chain couples TRBV18 to TRBJ2-1; D ambiguous. The CDR3 runs 13 residues. Deletions cut 4 bases from V and 7 bases from J, with 11 bases between. CDR1 and CDR2 (germline): KGHSH, LQKENI. CDR3 amino acids: CASSQGPRNEQFF. In nucleotides, the CDR3 is TGTGCCAGCTCACAAGGGCCAAGAAATGAGCAGTTCTTC.

This sequence joins TRBV5-6 and TRBJ1-2, with TRBD1 matching over 9 bases. V lost 2 bases to trimming and J lost 4 bases; unmatched junction nucleotides: 6. The CDR3 loop spans 15 amino acids. Germline V gene sequence: CDR1 SGHDT, CDR2 YYEEEE. The chain's CDR3 is CASSLGQGIAYGYTF. CDR3 bases: TGTGCCAGCAGCTTAGGACAGGGGATTGCCTATGGCTACACCTTC.

This sequence joins TRBV27 and TRBJ1-2; D not certain. Trimming removed 0 bases from V and 4 bases from J, with 18 bases in between. This CDR3 spans 17 amino acids. Germline values: CDR1 MNHEY, CDR2 SMNVEV (reference sequence). The CDR3 loop is CASSLSAGTSRTYGYTF. CDR3 DNA: TGTGCCAGCAGTTTATCGGCAGGAACTTCGCGCACCTATGGCTACACCTTC.

This clone was counted only a few times. The CDR3 DNA reads TGTGCCAGCAGCTTAGGGTCGGGGCAGTACTTC. Translation gives CASSLGSGQYF. V and J are TRBV11-2 and TRBJ2-7; D is ambiguous. V was pared by 1 base and J by 9 bases, with 7 bases between. The CDR3 length is 11 residues. The germline gives CDR1 SGHAT, CDR2 FQNNGV.

This clone has just one count. The chain couples TRBV4-1 to TRBJ2-7; TRBD1 is a possible D gene (5 bases). Looked up from germline, CDR1 is MGHRA and CDR2 is YSYEKL. V was clipped by 1 base and J by 4 bases, with 14 bases between them. This CDR3 spans 15 amino acids. CDR3 amino acids: CASSQAKGPGYEQYF. For the CDR3, the DNA is TGCGCCAGCAGCCAAGCGAAGGGGCCAGGATACGAGCAGTACTTC.

J is TRBJ2-7 and V is TRBV10-3, with D unclear. Germline V gene sequence: CDR1 ENHRY, CDR2 SYGVKD. The CDR3 extends over 12 amino acids. V was pared by 4 bases and J by 3 bases, with 7 bases between. The CDR3 reads CAISANNYEQYF. For the CDR3, the DNA is TGTGCCATCAGTGCCAACAACTACGAGCAGTACTTC.

This chain connects TRBV12-5 to TRBJ2-7; D is undetermined. This CDR3 contains 14 residues. Germline V gene data show CDR1 as LGHNT and CDR2 as FRNRAP. Between the trimmed V and J ends, which lost 7 bases and 6 bases, there was a span of 19 bases. Here the CDR3 reads CASAPPGRIGEQYF. The CDR3 DNA is TGTGCTAGTGCCCCACCTGGAAGAATCGGCGAGCAGTACTTC.

The V gene is TRBV28, the J gene TRBJ1-5, with TRBD1 as a possible D gene (5 bases). CDR3 length: 12 amino acids. Germline loops: CDR1 MDHEN, CDR2 SYDVKM. CDR3 coding DNA: TGTGCTTGCGGGACGGAGGCTCAGCCCCAGCATTTT. Protein product: CACGTEAQPQHF.

The chain joins TRBV7-2 to TRBJ2-7; TRBD1 aligns across 10 bases. The V gene end was trimmed by 8 bases and the J gene end by 4 bases; junction bases not matched to a gene: 8. The length of the CDR3 is 14 residues. From germline, CDR1 is SGHTA and CDR2 FQGNSA. CDR3 sequence reads: CASVRDRGEYEQYF. The CDR3 nucleotides read TGTGCCAGCGTCCGGGACAGGGGAGAATACGAGCAGTACTTC. Full variable domain (remainder filled in from reference TRBV7-2 and TRBJ2-7): GAGVSQSPSNKVTEKGKDVELRCDPISGHTALYWYRQSLGQGLEFLIYFQGNSAPDKSGLPSDRFSAERTGGSVSTLTIQRTQQEDSAVYLCASVRDRGEYEQYFGPGTRLTVT.

J is TRBJ2-5 and V is TRBV6-1; no reliable D call. The V gene's germline CDR1 is MNHNS and CDR2 SASEGT. The ends were cut back, 7 bases at V and 2 bases at J, with 11 bases in the middle. The length of the CDR3 is 13 residues. The CDR3 nucleotides are TGTGCCAGCATAACGGGCTGGCAAGAGACCCAGTACTTC. Protein sequence: CASITGWQETQYF.

The chain joins TRBV29-1 to TRBJ2-3; 8 bases map to TRBD2. The CDR3 totals 15 residues. V gave up 1 base and J gave up 6 bases; unmatched junction bases: 9. The germline V gene has CDR1 SQVTM and CDR2 ANQGSEA. CDR3 in DNA: TGCAGCGTTGAAGGTGGGACTAGAGCGACCGATACGCAGTATTTT. Amino acid sequence: CSVEGGTRATDTQYF.

The chain joins TRBV30 to TRBJ1-3, with a possible D match to TRBD1 (6 bases). Germline V gene data show CDR1 as GTSNPN and CDR2 as SVGIG (reference sequence). Trimming removed 5 bases from V and 7 bases from J, with 24 bases in between. The CDR3 has 16 residues. CDR3 DNA: TGTGCCTGGCCCCACCGTTCGGGGGCAACTTGGAACACCATATATTTT. Translation: CAWPHRSGATWNTIYF.